The rows below give T cell receptor beta chains drawn from one sample of a study of cytomegalovirus exposure and HLA in healthy donors. The protocol was immunoSEQ multiplex PCR, while the TCRdb copy is restricted to in-frame clones and leaves out a portion. The repertoire consists of about 75,000 clones, with around 82% occurring once and the leading ten covering about 2%. The sequenced sample was PBMCs. The receptors were gathered from a man between 18 and 35 years old in good health and CMV-seronegative. Both conserved end residues are part of each CDR3. Each record gives: D gene, V gene, J gene, clone size, CDR3 DNA, CDR3 protein. A D gene is named only where the DNA matches it firmly. Rows give clone size only sometimes, using once, few, many, or a class for an expanded clone.

>.|TRBV5-4|TRBJ1-1|once
TGTGCCAGCAGACCCGACTACAGGGTGAGAACTGAAGCTTTCTTT
CASRPDYRVRTEAFF
>.|TRBV10-1|TRBJ1-3|.
TGCGCCAGCAGTGAGCCTTCCGAGAACACCATATATTTT
CASSEPSENTIYF
>TRBD2|TRBV5-4|TRBJ2-7|.
TGTGCCAGCAGCTCCTACAGCGGGACTTCCTACGAGCAGTACTTC
CASSSYSGTSYEQYF
>TRBD2|TRBV2|TRBJ2-3|.
TGTGCCAGGATGAGACTAGCGGCCCTCCGCACAGATACGCAGTATTTT
CARMRLAALRTDTQYF
>TRBD2|TRBV29-1|TRBJ2-1|.
TGCAGCGTATGGGGGGGACTAGCGGAGAGGAGCAATGAGCAGTTCTTC
CSVWGGLAERSNEQFF
>.|TRBV20-1|TRBJ1-1|.
TGCAGTTTTATCCCGAACACTGAAGCTTTCTTT
CSFIPNTEAFF
>TRBD2|TRBV20-1|TRBJ2-7|.
TGCAGTGCTAGGGGGGGGGAGCAGTACTTC
CSARGGEQYF
>TRBD2|TRBV27|TRBJ2-7|.
TGTGCCAGCAGCCCCGTGGTAGCGGGGCGTGGCAACGAGCAGTACTTC
CASSPVVAGRGNEQYF
>.|TRBV18|TRBJ2-2|few
TGTGCCAGCTCACCAGGAGGGTACACCGGGGAGCTGTTTTTT
CASSPGGYTGELFF
>TRBD2|TRBV2|TRBJ2-1|.
TGTGCCAGCAGTCCGGCTAGCGGGAGGGCCCCCTACAATGAGCAGTTCTTC
CASSPASGRAPYNEQFF
>TRBD1|TRBV7-2|TRBJ1-6|few
TGTGCCAGCAGCCTTGACAGGGGAACTTCACCCCTCCACTTT
CASSLDRGTSPLHF
>.|TRBV6-5|TRBJ1-2|.
TGTGCCAGCAGTTACTCAACCGAGGACTATGGCTACACCTTC
CASSYSTEDYGYTF
>TRBD1|TRBV6-5|TRBJ2-1|.
TGTGCCAGCAGCCTAAGACAGGGCCGGTCGTATGAGCAGTTCTTC
CASSLRQGRSYEQFF
>.|TRBV11-2|TRBJ2-5|.
TGTGCCAGCAGCCACAACTTTTTTCAGGGGTCACAAGAGACCCAGTACTTC
CASSHNFFQGSQETQYF
>.|TRBV5-6|TRBJ2-2|.
TGTGCCAGCAGCTATAGCAGTCGGGGGGAGCTGTTTTTT
CASSYSSRGELFF